Detailed here is one TCR beta chain. Antigen: not known. This sample stems from a study of untreated major depressive disorder. Each depressed patient was pairwise matched to a non-depressed control for sex, age, current smoking status and body mass index. About 95% CD4+ purity was typical by flow cytometry. Regarding the study as a whole: Sequencing comparisons covered only three preselected Vbeta families.

Sequencing was performed with immunoSEQ multiplex PCR; in TCRdb, only in-frame clones are kept and a portion is missing. The table lists 21,000 or so clones, roughly 91% of them singletons. Germline lookup yields CDR1 MNHEY and CDR2 SVGAGI. Unmatched junction bases numbered 9, after V lost 6 bases and J lost 4 bases. The CDR3 spans 15 residues. Material for sequencing was CD4+ T cells from PBMCs. V gene TRBV6-5 combines with J gene TRBJ1-3, with 7 bases fitting TRBD1. The TCR was taken from a man aged 30-40 years in good health. The CDR3 coding sequence is TGTGCCAGCAGGCGCGGGACAGCGGGAGGAAACACCATATATTTT. Translating gives CASRRGTAGGNTIYF.